These T cell receptor beta chains were read from a single sample in a study of technical replicates of blood from a handful of donors. Repertoires were generated with immunoSEQ multiplex PCR, while TCRdb's copy carries only in-frame clones and drops some. The table records about 93,000 clones, 95% of them present only once. Sequencing was carried out using T cells isolated from PBMCs. The source is a human donor in good health. Each CDR3 is given with its conserved first and last residue. D genes are given only for firm matches. Not all rows give a size; the values are once, few, many and, for expanded clones, a class.

CDR3aa | CDR3nt | len | j_gene | abundance | v_gene | d_gene
CASSPGGRPPHEQYF | TGTGCCAGCAGCCCAGGGGGGCGGCCCCCCCACGAGCAGTACTTC | 15 | TRBJ2-7 | NA | TRBV14 | NA
CASSIAGWVGTEAFF | TGTGCCAGTAGTATAGCGGGATGGGTTGGGACTGAAGCTTTCTTT | 15 | TRBJ1-1 | NA | TRBV19 | NA
CASSQSGTSGGASEQFF | TGTGCCAGCAGTCAGTCCGGGACTAGCGGGGGGGCGAGTGAGCAGTTCTTC | 17 | TRBJ2-1 | NA | TRBV7-8 | TRBD2
CASSGGQGALTNYGYTF | TGTGCCAGCAGCGGGGGACAGGGGGCCCTTACTAACTATGGCTACACCTTC | 17 | TRBJ1-2 | NA | TRBV7-8 | TRBD1
CASSLGGDRGHEQFF | TGTGCCAGCAGCTTGGGGGGGGACAGGGGGCATGAGCAGTTCTTC | 15 | TRBJ2-1 | NA | TRBV5-4 | TRBD1
CASSRQGGVTEAFF | TGTGCCAGTAGTAGACAGGGTGGAGTCACTGAAGCTTTCTTT | 14 | TRBJ1-1 | NA | TRBV19 | TRBD1
CASSQEHRQLWADTQYF | TGCGCCAGCAGCCAAGAGCACAGACAGCTTTGGGCAGATACGCAGTATTTT | 17 | TRBJ2-3 | NA | TRBV4-1 | NA
CASSAPGQGYEQYF | TGTGCCAGCAGCGCCCCGGGACAGGGGTACGAGCAGTACTTC | 14 | TRBJ2-7 | NA | TRBV5-4 | TRBD1
CAIRGYRPGGEQFF | TGTGCCATCAGAGGGTACAGGCCAGGTGGGGAGCAGTTCTTC | 14 | TRBJ2-1 | NA | TRBV10-3 | NA
CASSLGQGADNEQFF | TGCGCCAGCAGCTTGGGACAGGGGGCGGACAATGAGCAGTTCTTC | 15 | TRBJ2-1 | once | TRBV5-1 | TRBD1
CATSRVASGELFF | TGTGCCACCAGCAGAGTTGCGTCCGGGGAGCTGTTTTTT | 13 | TRBJ2-2 | NA | TRBV15 | NA
CASPGGETQYF | TGTGCCAGCCCGGGAGGGGAGACCCAGTACTTC | 11 | TRBJ2-5 | NA | TRBV27 | TRBD2
CASKPDYSYNEQFF | TGTGCCAGCAAGCCGGACTACTCCTACAATGAGCAGTTCTTC | 14 | TRBJ2-1 | NA | TRBV2 | NA
CASSLGTGFDYTF | TGTGCCAGTAGTTTAGGGACAGGCTTTGACTACACCTTC | 13 | TRBJ1-2 | NA | TRBV19 | TRBD1
CASSPPGTGGTYEQYF | TGTGCCAGCTCACCTCCCGGAACAGGGGGGACCTACGAGCAGTACTTC | 16 | TRBJ2-7 | NA | TRBV18 | TRBD1
CASIKTGYDSGNTIYF | TGTGCCAGCATTAAGACAGGGTATGACTCTGGAAACACCATATATTTT | 16 | TRBJ1-3 | NA | TRBV28 | TRBD1
CASSTLLYGYTF | TGTGCCAGTTCCACCTTACTCTATGGCTACACCTTC | 12 | TRBJ1-2 | once | TRBV28 | NA
CASKRFEAENTEAFF | TGTGCCAGTAAAAGGTTTGAGGCAGAGAACACTGAAGCTTTCTTT | 15 | TRBJ1-1 | NA | TRBV19 | NA
CATGFGETASNEKLFF | TGTGCCACGGGTTTCGGGGAGACGGCATCTAATGAAAAACTGTTTTTT | 16 | TRBJ1-4 | NA | TRBV25-1 | NA
CASSLDRLEAFF | TGTGCCAGCAGCTTGGACAGGTTAGAAGCTTTCTTT | 12 | TRBJ1-1 | NA | TRBV5-4 | NA
CAISREGETQYF | TGCGCCATCTCTCGGGAGGGGGAGACCCAGTACTTC | 12 | TRBJ2-5 | NA | TRBV10-2 | TRBD2
CASSPGVNEQYF | TGCGCCAGCAGTCCAGGGGTTAACGAGCAGTACTTC | 12 | TRBJ2-7 | NA | TRBV5-1 | NA
CASSPPGDSYNEQFF | TGTGCCAGCAGCCCACCCGGGGACAGCTACAATGAGCAGTTCTTC | 15 | TRBJ2-1 | NA | TRBV7-9 | TRBD1
CASIRGLGNQETQYF | TGTGCCAGCATCAGGGGACTAGGGAACCAAGAGACCCAGTACTTC | 15 | TRBJ2-5 | NA | TRBV7-8 | TRBD2
CASTEGSDREYNEQFF | TGTGCCAGCACCGAGGGATCCGACCGCGAATACAATGAGCAGTTCTTC | 16 | TRBJ2-1 | NA | TRBV2 | NA
CASSENRGETQYF | TGCGCCAGCAGCGAAAACAGGGGAGAGACCCAGTACTTC | 13 | TRBJ2-5 | NA | TRBV10-1 | TRBD1
CASSFNSGNTIYF | TGTGCCAGCAGCTTTAACTCTGGAAACACCATATATTTT | 13 | TRBJ1-3 | NA | TRBV5-4 | NA
CASRYYGTGSGEQYF | TGTGCCAGCAGGTACTATGGGACAGGGTCGGGCGAGCAGTACTTC | 15 | TRBJ2-7 | many | TRBV28 | TRBD1
CASSLVEGEIYF | TGTGCCAGCAGCTTAGTAGAGGGGGAAATTTACTTC | 12 | TRBJ2-5 | NA | TRBV7-7 | NA
CASSVDWREWNNEQFF | TGTGCCAGCAGCGTAGATTGGCGGGAGTGGAACAATGAGCAGTTCTTC | 16 | TRBJ2-1 | NA | TRBV9 | TRBD2
CASSLGPTGSSYNEQFF | TGTGCCAGCAGCTTAGGCCCTACGGGGAGTTCCTACAATGAGCAGTTCTTC | 17 | TRBJ2-1 | NA | TRBV13 | NA
CASSGIPQEQFF | TGTGCCAGCAGTGGGATACCACAGGAGCAGTTCTTC | 12 | TRBJ2-1 | NA | TRBV2 | NA
CASSIQGGLLPGEQYF | TGTGCCAGTAGCATCCAGGGAGGGCTCTTACCTGGCGAGCAGTACTTC | 16 | TRBJ2-7 | NA | TRBV19 | TRBD2
CASSLSVGRDGKLFF | TGTGCCAGCAGTTTATCGGTTGGGAGGGATGGAAAACTGTTTTTT | 15 | TRBJ1-4 | NA | TRBV27 | NA
CASSLGLAASTDTQYF | TGCGCCAGCAGCTTGGGTTTAGCGGCTAGCACAGATACGCAGTATTTT | 16 | TRBJ2-3 | NA | TRBV5-1 | NA